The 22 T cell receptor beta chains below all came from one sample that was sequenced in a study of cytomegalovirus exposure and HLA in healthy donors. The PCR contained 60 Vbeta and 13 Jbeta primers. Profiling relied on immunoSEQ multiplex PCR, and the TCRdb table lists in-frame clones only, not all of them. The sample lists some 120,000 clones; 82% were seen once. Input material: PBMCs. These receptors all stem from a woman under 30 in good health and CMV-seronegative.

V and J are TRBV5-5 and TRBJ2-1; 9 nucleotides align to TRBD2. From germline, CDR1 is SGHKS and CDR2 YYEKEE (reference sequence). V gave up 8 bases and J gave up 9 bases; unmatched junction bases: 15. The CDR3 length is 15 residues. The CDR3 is CASTSGTSTRGEQFF. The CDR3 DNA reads TGTGCCAGTACATCCGGGACTAGCACGAGGGGTGAGCAGTTCTTC. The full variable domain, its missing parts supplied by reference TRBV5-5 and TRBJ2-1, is DAGVTQSPTHLIKTRGQQVTLRCSPISGHKSVSWYQQVLGQGPQFIFQYYEKEERGRGNFPDRFSARQFPNYSSELNVNALLLGDSALYLCASTSGTSTRGEQFFGPGTRLTVL.

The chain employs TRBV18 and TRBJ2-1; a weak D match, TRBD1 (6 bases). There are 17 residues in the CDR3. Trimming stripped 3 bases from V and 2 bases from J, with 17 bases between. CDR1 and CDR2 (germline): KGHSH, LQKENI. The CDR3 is CASSPTIKKGAYNEQFF. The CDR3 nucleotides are TGTGCCAGCTCACCGACTATTAAAAAGGGGGCCTACAATGAGCAGTTCTTC.

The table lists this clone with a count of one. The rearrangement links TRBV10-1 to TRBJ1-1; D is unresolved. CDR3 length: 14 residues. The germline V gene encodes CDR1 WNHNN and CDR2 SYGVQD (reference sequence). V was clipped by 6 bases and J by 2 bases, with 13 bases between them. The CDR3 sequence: CASSPGTSNTEAFF. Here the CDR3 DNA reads TGCGCCAGCAGCCCGGGAACCTCTAACACTGAAGCTTTCTTT.

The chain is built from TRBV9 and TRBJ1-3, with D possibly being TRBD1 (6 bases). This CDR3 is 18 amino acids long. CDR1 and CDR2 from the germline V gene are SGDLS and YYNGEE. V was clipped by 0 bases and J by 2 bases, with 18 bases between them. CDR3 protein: CASSVVGAGSVPGNTIYF. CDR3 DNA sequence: TGTGCCAGCAGCGTAGTGGGGGCAGGTTCGGTGCCTGGAAACACCATATATTTT.

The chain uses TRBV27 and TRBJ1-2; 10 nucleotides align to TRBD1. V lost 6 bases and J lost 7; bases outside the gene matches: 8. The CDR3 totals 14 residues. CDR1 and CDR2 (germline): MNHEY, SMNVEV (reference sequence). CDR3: CASRLGWTGGGYTF. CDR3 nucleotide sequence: TGTGCCAGCAGACTAGGTTGGACAGGGGGTGGCTACACCTTC.

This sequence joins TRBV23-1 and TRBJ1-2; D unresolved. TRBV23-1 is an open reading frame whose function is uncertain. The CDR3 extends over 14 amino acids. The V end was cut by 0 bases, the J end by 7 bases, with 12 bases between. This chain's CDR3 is CASSQSRQAFGYTF. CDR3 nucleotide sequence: TGCGCCAGCAGTCAATCGCGGCAAGCGTTTGGCTACACCTTC.

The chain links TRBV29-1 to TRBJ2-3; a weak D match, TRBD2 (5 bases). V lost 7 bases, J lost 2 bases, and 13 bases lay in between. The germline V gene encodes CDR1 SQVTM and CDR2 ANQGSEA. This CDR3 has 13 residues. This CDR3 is CSAERMNTDTQYF. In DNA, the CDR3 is TGCAGCGCTGAGCGGATGAACACAGATACGCAGTATTTT.

The CDR3 spells CASSVRTGRQAQPQHF. As DNA, the CDR3 is TGTGCCAGCAGTGTCCGGACAGGGAGGCAGGCTCAGCCCCAGCATTTT. The rearrangement joins TRBV6-1 to TRBJ1-5; 8 bases are a match to TRBD1. The CDR3 has 16 residues. The trim removed 4 bases at V and 6 bases at J, leaving 11 bases unmatched. In germline, CDR1 is MNHNS, CDR2 SASEGT.

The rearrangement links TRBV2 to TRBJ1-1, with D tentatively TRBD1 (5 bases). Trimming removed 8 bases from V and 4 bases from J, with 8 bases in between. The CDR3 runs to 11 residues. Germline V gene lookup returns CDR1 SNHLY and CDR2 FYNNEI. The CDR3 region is CASQGATEAFF. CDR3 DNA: TGTGCCAGCCAGGGTGCCACTGAAGCTTTCTTT.

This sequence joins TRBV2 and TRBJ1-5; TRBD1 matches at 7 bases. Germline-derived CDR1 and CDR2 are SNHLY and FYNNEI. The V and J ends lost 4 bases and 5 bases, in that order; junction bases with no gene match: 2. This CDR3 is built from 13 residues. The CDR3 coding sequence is TGTGCCAGCAGTGTGACAGGGTATCAGCCCCAGCATTTT. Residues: CASSVTGYQPQHF.

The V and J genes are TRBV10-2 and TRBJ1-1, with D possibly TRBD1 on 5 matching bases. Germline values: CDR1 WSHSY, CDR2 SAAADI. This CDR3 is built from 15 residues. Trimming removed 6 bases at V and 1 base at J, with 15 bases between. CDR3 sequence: CASRDNRHPNTEAFF. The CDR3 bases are TGCGCCAGCAGGGATAACAGGCATCCGAACACTGAAGCTTTCTTT.

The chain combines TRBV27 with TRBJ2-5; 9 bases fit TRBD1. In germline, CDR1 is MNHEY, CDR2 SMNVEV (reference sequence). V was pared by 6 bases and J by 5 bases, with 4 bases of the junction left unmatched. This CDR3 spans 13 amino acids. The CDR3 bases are TGTGCCAGCAGCCCAGACAGGGGGGAGACCCAGTACTTC. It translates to CASSPDRGETQYF.

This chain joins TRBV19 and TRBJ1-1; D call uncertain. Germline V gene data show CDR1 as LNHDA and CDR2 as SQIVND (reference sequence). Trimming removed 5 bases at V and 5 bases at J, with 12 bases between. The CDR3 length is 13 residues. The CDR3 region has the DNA TGTGCCAGTAGTCCAGGCTGGGAGACTGAAGCTTTCTTT. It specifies CASSPGWETEAFF.

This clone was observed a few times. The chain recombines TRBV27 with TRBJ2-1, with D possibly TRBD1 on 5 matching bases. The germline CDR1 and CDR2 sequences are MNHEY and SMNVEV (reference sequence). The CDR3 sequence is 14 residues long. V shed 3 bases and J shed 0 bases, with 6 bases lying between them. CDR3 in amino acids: CASSFQGSYNEQFF. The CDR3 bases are TGTGCCAGCAGTTTTCAGGGCTCCTACAATGAGCAGTTCTTC.

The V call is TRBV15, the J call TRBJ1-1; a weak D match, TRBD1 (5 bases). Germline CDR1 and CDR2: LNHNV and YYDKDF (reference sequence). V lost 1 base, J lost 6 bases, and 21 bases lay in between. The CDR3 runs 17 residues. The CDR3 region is CATSRGGLAGVSAEAFF. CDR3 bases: TGTGCCACCAGCAGAGGGGGACTAGCGGGAGTTTCAGCTGAAGCTTTCTTT.

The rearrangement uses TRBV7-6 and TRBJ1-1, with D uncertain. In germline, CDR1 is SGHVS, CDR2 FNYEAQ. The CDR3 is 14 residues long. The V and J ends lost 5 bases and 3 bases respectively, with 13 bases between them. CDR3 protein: CASSALRRDTEAFF. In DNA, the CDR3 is TGTGCCAGCAGCGCACTAAGGAGGGACACTGAAGCTTTCTTT.

CDR3 in amino acids: CASSLVTGAAGNTIYF. DNA for the CDR3: TGTGCCAGCAGCTTAGTAACTGGGGCAGCCGGAAACACCATATATTTT. The chain carries TRBV7-9 and TRBJ1-3; perhaps TRBD1 as D (5 bases). The CDR3 length is 16 residues. Germline V lookup: CDR1 SEHNR, CDR2 FQNEAQ (reference sequence). V was cut by 1 base and J by 4 bases, with 14 bases left in between.

This chain's CDR3 is CASSFLGLAGAGELFF. CDR3 nucleotide sequence: TGTGCCAGCAGCTTTCTTGGGCTAGCGGGAGCCGGGGAGCTGTTTTTT. This chain uses TRBV13 with TRBJ2-2; 10 nucleotides line up with TRBD2. Per germline, CDR1 PRHDT and CDR2 FYEKMQ (reference sequence). V was pared by 3 bases and J by 6 bases, with 7 bases of the junction left unmatched. CDR3 length: 16 residues.

The DNA for the CDR3 is TGTGCGTGTACCCTTGAGGCTCCCGGGGCCAACGTCCTGACTTTC. This encodes CACTLEAPGANVLTF. This chain uses TRBV2 with TRBJ2-6; D is ambiguous. Germline values: CDR1 SNHLY, CDR2 FYNNEI. CDR3 length: 15 amino acids.

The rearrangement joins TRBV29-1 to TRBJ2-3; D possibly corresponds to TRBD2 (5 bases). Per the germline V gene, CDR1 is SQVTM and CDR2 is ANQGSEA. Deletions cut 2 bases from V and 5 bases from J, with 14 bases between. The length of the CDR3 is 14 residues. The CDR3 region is CSVENSPRGDTQYF. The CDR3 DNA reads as TGCAGCGTTGAAAACAGCCCCCGGGGAGATACGCAGTATTTT.

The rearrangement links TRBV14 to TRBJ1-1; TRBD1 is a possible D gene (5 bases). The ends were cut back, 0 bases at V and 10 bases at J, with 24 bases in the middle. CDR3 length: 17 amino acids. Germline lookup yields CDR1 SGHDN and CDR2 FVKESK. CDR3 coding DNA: TGTGCCAGCAGCCAAGACGGAGGAACAGGATGGGAGGCTACAGCTTTCTTT. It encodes CASSQDGGTGWEATAFF.

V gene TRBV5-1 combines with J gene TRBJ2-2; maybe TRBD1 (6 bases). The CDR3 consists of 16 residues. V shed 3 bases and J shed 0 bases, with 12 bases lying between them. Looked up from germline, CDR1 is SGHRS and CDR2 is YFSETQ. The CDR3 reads CASSSRQATNTGELFF. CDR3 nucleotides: TGCGCCAGCAGCTCTAGACAGGCGACGAACACCGGGGAGCTGTTTTTT.